Listed below are T cell receptor beta chains from one sample, sequenced in a study of blood T cell repertoires in COVID-19. Sequenced by immunoSEQ multiplex PCR; TCRdb stores in-frame clones only, minus some. The sample includes 150,000 to 200,000 clones, 80% to 85% seen only once; the top ten take roughly 10%. The specimen sequenced was peripheral blood. These TCRs come from a man between 65 and 85 years old with active or convalescent COVID-19. CDR3s include the opening cysteine and the closing phenylalanine or tryptophan. The D gene is left open where the match is weak. Size is omitted from some rows. Given values are once, few, many or a class for expanded clones.

clone_size: .
d_call: .
j_call: TRBJ1-5
v_call: TRBV3-1/TRBV3-2
cdr3_aa: CASSHGGNQPQHF
cdr3_nt: TGTGCCAGCAGCCATGGGGGGAATCAGCCCCAGCATTTT

clone_size: .
d_call: TRBD1
j_call: TRBJ1-1
v_call: TRBV5-1
cdr3_aa: CASSLSPGQPNTEAFF
cdr3_nt: TGCGCCAGCAGCTTGAGTCCGGGACAGCCGAACACTGAAGCTTTCTTT

clone_size: .
d_call: TRBD2
j_call: TRBJ2-1
v_call: TRBV19
cdr3_aa: CASKWTSGSNEQFF
cdr3_nt: TGTGCCAGTAAGTGGACTAGCGGGAGTAATGAGCAGTTCTTC

clone_size: .
d_call: TRBD1
j_call: TRBJ1-1
v_call: TRBV29-1
cdr3_aa: CSATGGPDTEAFF
cdr3_nt: TGCAGCGCTACAGGGGGTCCGGACACTGAAGCTTTCTTT

clone_size: few
d_call: .
j_call: TRBJ2-2
v_call: TRBV6-2/TRBV6-3
cdr3_aa: CASSLLGGGGELFF
cdr3_nt: TGTGCCAGCAGTTTGCTAGGCGGCGGCGGGGAGCTGTTTTTT

clone_size: .
d_call: .
j_call: TRBJ1-4
v_call: TRBV15
cdr3_aa: CATSREMFRDEKLFF
cdr3_nt: TGTGCCACCAGCAGAGAAATGTTCCGAGATGAAAAACTGTTTTTT

clone_size: .
d_call: TRBD1
j_call: TRBJ1-3
v_call: TRBV28
cdr3_aa: CASSSTGVSGNTIYF
cdr3_nt: TGTGCCAGCAGTTCTACAGGGGTCTCTGGAAACACCATATATTTT

clone_size: .
d_call: .
j_call: TRBJ1-2
v_call: TRBV28
cdr3_aa: CASSSPVGGNYGYTF
cdr3_nt: TGTGCCAGCAGCTCCCCAGTGGGGGGTAACTATGGCTACACCTTC

clone_size: .
d_call: TRBD1
j_call: TRBJ2-5
v_call: TRBV18
cdr3_aa: CASSPRTGSEETQYF
cdr3_nt: TGTGCCAGCTCACCACGGACAGGGTCCGAAGAGACCCAGTACTTC

clone_size: .
d_call: .
j_call: TRBJ1-1
v_call: TRBV30
cdr3_aa: CAWSVAGLRTEAFF
cdr3_nt: TGTGCCTGGAGTGTGGCGGGGTTGAGGACTGAAGCTTTCTTT

clone_size: .
d_call: TRBD1
j_call: TRBJ1-6
v_call: TRBV5-5
cdr3_aa: CASREQGRSYNSPLHF
cdr3_nt: TGTGCCAGCAGGGAACAGGGGAGATCCTATAATTCACCCCTCCACTTT

clone_size: few
d_call: .
j_call: TRBJ1-5
v_call: TRBV28
cdr3_aa: CASSLFFSVTDSNQPQHF
cdr3_nt: TGTGCCAGCAGTTTATTTTTTAGTGTCACAGATAGCAATCAGCCCCAGCATTTT

clone_size: .
d_call: TRBD2
j_call: TRBJ2-3
v_call: TRBV24-1
cdr3_aa: CATSDPGLAGGNTQYF
cdr3_nt: TGTGCCACCAGTGACCCGGGACTAGCGGGAGGGAATACGCAGTATTTT

clone_size: .
d_call: .
j_call: TRBJ1-4
v_call: TRBV5-1
cdr3_aa: CASSLVSGPTNEKLFF
cdr3_nt: TGCGCCAGCAGCTTGGTCTCTGGGCCAACTAATGAAAAACTGTTTTTT

clone_size: .
d_call: .
j_call: TRBJ2-7
v_call: TRBV7-2
cdr3_aa: CASSLVGRYEQYF
cdr3_nt: TGTGCCAGCAGCTTAGTTGGGCGCTACGAGCAGTACTTC